This T cell receptor (beta chain) was found in a study of preoperative IRX-2 immunotherapy in early breast cancer. Treatment here: preoperative locoregional IRX-2 cytokine immunotherapy. Profiling relied on immunoSEQ multiplex PCR, and the TCRdb table lists in-frame clones only, not all of them. Of 40,000 to 50,000 clones in the sample, roughly 80% were seen once. This clone came up once. V was shortened by 2 bases and J by 1 base, with 10 bases between the two germline ends. The CDR3 has 15 amino acids. Germline values: CDR1 MNHGY, CDR2 SAAAGT. The source of this sequence is a human donor with breast cancer. Here the sequenced sample was tumor tissue, taken after IRX-2 immunotherapy. The V and J genes are TRBV6-8 and TRBJ2-3; the D call may be TRBD1 or TRBD2 (6 bases each). The CDR3 loop reads CASSYRRGGTDTQYF. In DNA, the CDR3 is TGTGCCAGCAGTTACAGGAGGGGGGGCACAGATACGCAGTATTTT.